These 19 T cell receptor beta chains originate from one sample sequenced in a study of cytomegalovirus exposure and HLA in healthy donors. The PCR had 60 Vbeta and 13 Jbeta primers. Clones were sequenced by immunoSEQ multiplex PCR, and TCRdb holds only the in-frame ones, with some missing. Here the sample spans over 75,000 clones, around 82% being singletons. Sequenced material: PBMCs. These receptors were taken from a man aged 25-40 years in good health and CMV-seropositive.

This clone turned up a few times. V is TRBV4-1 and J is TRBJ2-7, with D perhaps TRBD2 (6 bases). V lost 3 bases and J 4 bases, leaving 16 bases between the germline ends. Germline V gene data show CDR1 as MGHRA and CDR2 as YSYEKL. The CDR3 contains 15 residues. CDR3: CASSQTRDLQYEQYF. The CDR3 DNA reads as TGCGCCAGCAGCCAGACCCGGGACTTGCAGTACGAGCAGTACTTC.

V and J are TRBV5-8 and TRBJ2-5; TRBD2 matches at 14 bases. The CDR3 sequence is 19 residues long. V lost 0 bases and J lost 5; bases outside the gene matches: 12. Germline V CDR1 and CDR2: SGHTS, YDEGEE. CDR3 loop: CASSLGPTSGRVGMETQYF. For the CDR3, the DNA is TGTGCCAGCAGCTTGGGTCCGACTAGCGGGAGGGTTGGCATGGAGACCCAGTACTTC.

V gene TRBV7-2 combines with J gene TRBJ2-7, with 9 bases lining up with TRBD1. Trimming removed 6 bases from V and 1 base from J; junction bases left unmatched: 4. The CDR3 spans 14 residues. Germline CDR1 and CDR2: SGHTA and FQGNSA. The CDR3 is CASSRDRASYEQYF. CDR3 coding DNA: TGTGCCAGCAGTCGGGACAGGGCTTCCTACGAGCAGTACTTC.

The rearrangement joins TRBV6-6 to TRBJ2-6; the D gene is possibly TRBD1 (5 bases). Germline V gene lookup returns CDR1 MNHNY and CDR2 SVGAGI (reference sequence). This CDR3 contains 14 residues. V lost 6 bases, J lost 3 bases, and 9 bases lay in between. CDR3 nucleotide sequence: TGTGCCAGCAGACAGGAATTTGGGGCCAACGTCCTGACTTTC. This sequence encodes CASRQEFGANVLTF.

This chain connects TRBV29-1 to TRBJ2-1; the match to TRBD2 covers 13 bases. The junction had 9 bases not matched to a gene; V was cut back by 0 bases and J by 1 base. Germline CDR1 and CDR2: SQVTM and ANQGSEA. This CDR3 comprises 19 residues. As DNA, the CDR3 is TGCAGCGTTGAAGATCAACTAGCGGGAGGGCTGGGTTCCTACAATGAGCAGTTCTTC. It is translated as CSVEDQLAGGLGSYNEQFF.

The CDR3 here is CASSPGVQETQYF. DNA of the CDR3: TGTGCCAGTAGCCCAGGGGTCCAAGAGACCCAGTACTTC. V usage is TRBV19 and J usage is TRBJ2-5, with TRBD1 as a possible D gene (6 bases). This CDR3 comprises 13 residues. Trimming cost V 6 bases and J 1 base, with 9 bases left between them. Germline assignment: CDR1 LNHDA and CDR2 SQIVND (reference sequence).

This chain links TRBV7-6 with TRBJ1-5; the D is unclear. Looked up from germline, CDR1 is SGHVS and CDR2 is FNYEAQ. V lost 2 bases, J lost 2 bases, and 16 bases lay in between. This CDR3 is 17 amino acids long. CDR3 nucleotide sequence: TGTGCCAGCAGCTTATTCTCAAGCGAGTCGGGCAATCAGCCCCAGCATTTT. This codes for CASSLFSSESGNQPQHF.

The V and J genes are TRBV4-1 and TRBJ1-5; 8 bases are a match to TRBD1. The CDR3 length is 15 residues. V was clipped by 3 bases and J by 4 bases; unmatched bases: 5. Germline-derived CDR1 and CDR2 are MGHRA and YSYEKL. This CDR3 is CASSQKDRENQPQHF. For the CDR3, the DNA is TGCGCCAGCAGCCAGAAGGACAGGGAGAATCAGCCCCAGCATTTT.

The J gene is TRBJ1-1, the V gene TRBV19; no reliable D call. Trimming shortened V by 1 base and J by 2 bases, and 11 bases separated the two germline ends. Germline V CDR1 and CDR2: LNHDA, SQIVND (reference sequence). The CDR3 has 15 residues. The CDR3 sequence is CASSIGGIENTEAFF. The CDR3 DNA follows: TGTGCCAGTAGTATAGGAGGCATAGAAAACACTGAAGCTTTCTTT.

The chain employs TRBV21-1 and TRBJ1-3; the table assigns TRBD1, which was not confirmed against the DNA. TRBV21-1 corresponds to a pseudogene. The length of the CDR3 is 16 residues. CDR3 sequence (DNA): TGTGCCAGCAGCTTTCTACCCGACAGGTCTGGAAACACCATATATTTT. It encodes CASSFLPDRSGNTIYF.

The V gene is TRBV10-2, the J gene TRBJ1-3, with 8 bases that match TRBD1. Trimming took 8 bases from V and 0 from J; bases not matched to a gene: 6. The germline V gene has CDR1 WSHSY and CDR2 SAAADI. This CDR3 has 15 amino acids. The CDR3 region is CASGQGFISGNTIYF. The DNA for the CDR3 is TGCGCCAGCGGACAGGGCTTCATCTCTGGAAACACCATATATTTT.

CDR3 region: CASSMREGGSYEQYF. The CDR3 DNA sequence: TGTGCCAGCAGTATGCGGGAGGGGGGGTCCTACGAGCAGTACTTC. The chain links TRBV6-1 to TRBJ2-7, with 9 bases that match TRBD2. V shed 5 bases, J shed 1 base, and the junction held 6 bases outside the gene matches. Germline lookup yields CDR1 MNHNS and CDR2 SASEGT. CDR3 length equals 15 residues.

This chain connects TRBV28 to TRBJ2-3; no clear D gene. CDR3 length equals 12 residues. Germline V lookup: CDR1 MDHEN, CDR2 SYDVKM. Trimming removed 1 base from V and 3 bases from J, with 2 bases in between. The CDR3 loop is CASSLLTDTQYF. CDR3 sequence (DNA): TGTGCCAGCAGTTTATTAACAGATACGCAGTATTTT.

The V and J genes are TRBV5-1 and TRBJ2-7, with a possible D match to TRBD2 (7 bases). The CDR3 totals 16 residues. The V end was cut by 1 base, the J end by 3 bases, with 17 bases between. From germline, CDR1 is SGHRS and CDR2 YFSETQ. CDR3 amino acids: CASSLTWGGLGYEQYF. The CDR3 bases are TGCGCCAGCAGCTTGACGTGGGGGGGCCTTGGCTACGAGCAGTACTTC. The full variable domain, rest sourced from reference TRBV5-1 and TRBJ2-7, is KAGVTQTPRYLIKTRGQQVTLSCSPISGHRSVSWYQQTPGQGLQFLFEYFSETQRNKGNFPGRFSGRQFSNSRSEMNVSTLELGDSALYLCASSLTWGGLGYEQYFGPGTRLTVT.

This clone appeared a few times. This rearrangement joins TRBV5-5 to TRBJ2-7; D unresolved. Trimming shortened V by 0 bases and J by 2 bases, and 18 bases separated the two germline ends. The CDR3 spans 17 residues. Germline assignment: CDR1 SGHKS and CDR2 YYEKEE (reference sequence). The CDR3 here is CASSLELVRPPPYEQYF. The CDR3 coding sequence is TGTGCCAGCAGCTTGGAGCTCGTTCGTCCGCCGCCCTACGAGCAGTACTTC.

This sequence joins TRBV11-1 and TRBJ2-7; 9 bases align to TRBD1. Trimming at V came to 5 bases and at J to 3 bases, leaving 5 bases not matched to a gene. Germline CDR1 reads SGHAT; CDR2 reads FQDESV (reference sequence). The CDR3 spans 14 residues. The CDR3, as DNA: TGTGCCAGCAGCGGGGGACAGGGTATCTACGAGCAGTACTTC. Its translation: CASSGGQGIYEQYF.

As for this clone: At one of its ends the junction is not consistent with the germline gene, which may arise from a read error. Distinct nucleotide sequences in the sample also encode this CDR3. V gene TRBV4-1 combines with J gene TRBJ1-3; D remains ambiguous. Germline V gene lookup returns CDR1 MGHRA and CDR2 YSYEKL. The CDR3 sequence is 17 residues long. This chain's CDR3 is CASSQDPGGNIRNTIYF. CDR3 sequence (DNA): TGCGCCAGCAGCCAAGACCCGGGAGGGAATATCCGAAATACCATATATTTT.

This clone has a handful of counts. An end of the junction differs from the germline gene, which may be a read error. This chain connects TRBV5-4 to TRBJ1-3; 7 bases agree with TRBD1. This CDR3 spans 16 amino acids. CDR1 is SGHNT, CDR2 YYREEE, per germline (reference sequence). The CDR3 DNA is TGCGCCAGCAGCCAAGGACAGGCCGACTCTGGAAACACCATATATTTT. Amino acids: CASSQGQADSGNTIYF.

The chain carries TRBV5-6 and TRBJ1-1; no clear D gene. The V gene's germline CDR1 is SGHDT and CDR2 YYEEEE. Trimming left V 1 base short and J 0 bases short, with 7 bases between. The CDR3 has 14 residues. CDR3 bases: TGTGCCAGCAGCTTGCGGCGGATGAACACTGAAGCTTTCTTT. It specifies CASSLRRMNTEAFF.